One and the same sample provided the 3 T cell receptor beta chains below, sequenced in a study of cytomegalovirus exposure and HLA in healthy donors. 13 Jbeta primers and 60 Vbeta primers were used for the PCR. Repertoires were generated with immunoSEQ multiplex PCR, while TCRdb's copy carries only in-frame clones and drops some. This table lists some 150,000 clones. Input material: PBMCs. The receptors originated from a woman aged 18-30 years in good health and CMV-seropositive.

The V and J genes are TRBV7-9 and TRBJ2-1; a weak D match, TRBD2 (6 bases). Germline V gives CDR1 SEHNR, CDR2 FQNEAQ (reference sequence). Deletions cut 7 bases from V and 0 bases from J, with 13 bases between. The CDR3 contains 15 residues. DNA of the CDR3: TGTGCCAGCACCCCTCGGGGGAACTCCTACAATGAGCAGTTCTTC. Protein product: CASTPRGNSYNEQFF.

The chain recombines TRBV7-2 with TRBJ1-2; 8 positions match TRBD1. Germline V gives CDR1 SGHTA, CDR2 FQGNSA. CDR3 length equals 15 residues. V shed 4 bases and J 4 bases; nucleotides not matched to a gene: 8. CDR3 amino acids: CASSSQADRAYGYTF. CDR3 in DNA: TGTGCCAGCAGCTCCCAAGCGGACAGGGCCTATGGCTACACCTTC.

The genes are TRBV19 and TRBJ1-3, with D possibly TRBD1 on 6 matching bases. Germline V gene sequence: CDR1 LNHDA, CDR2 SQIVND (reference sequence). The V gene lost 5 bases and the J gene lost 4 bases, with 18 bases spanning the gap. This CDR3 has 16 residues. The CDR3 nucleotides are TGTGCCAGTAGTCCTACAGGGTTTTCTTCCGGAAACACCATATATTTT. Encoded protein: CASSPTGFSSGNTIYF.